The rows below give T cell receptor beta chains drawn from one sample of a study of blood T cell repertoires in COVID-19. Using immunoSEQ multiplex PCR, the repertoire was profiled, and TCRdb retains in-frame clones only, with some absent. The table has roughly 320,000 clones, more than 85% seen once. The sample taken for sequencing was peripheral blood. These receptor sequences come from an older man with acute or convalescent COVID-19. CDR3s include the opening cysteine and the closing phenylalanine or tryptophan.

CDR3: CASSQEGTGVGSPLHF
V: TRBV4-2
J: TRBJ1-6

CDR3: CASLKDRDTEAFF
V: TRBV2
J: TRBJ1-1

CDR3: CASSNSKKSSNEQFF
V: TRBV28
J: TRBJ2-1

CDR3: CASSGLAGGQDNEQFF
V: TRBV6-1
J: TRBJ2-1

CDR3: CASSHRDRNSPLHF
V: TRBV7-8
J: TRBJ1-6

CDR3: CATRDRSLEQYF
V: TRBV10-3
J: TRBJ2-7

CDR3: CASSQTSGGSTDTQYF
V: TRBV5-6
J: TRBJ2-3

CDR3: CASSLGGSSTEAFF
V: TRBV28
J: TRBJ1-1

CDR3: CASSRTGGEGTQYF
V: TRBV7-9
J: TRBJ2-3

CDR3: CASSFGSGTGELFF
V: TRBV5-1
J: TRBJ2-2

CDR3: CASSSSTGFEQYF
V: TRBV18
J: TRBJ2-7

CDR3: CASSQEGVATDTQYF
V: TRBV3-1/TRBV3-2
J: TRBJ2-3

CDR3: CASSLDGAGGGNEQFF
V: TRBV7-2
J: TRBJ2-1

CDR3: CSVAQGTNQPQHF
V: TRBV29-1
J: TRBJ1-5

CDR3: CASSYAAPDLYGYTF
V: TRBV6-6
J: TRBJ1-2

CDR3: CSHHRGTEAFF
V: TRBV20-1
J: TRBJ1-1

CDR3: CASSDRVNSYEQYF
V: TRBV2
J: TRBJ2-7

CDR3: CASSIGYGYTF
V: TRBV19
J: TRBJ1-2

CDR3: CASSPSGTSNTGELFF
V: TRBV10-1
J: TRBJ2-2

CDR3: CASSMSGTDTQYF
V: TRBV19
J: TRBJ2-3

CDR3: CASSSWERLAGLNTGELFF
V: TRBV6-2/TRBV6-3
J: TRBJ2-2

CDR3: CSVQWGTGSHEQFF
V: TRBV29-1
J: TRBJ2-1

CDR3: CASSFAENQPQHF
V: TRBV12-3/TRBV12-4
J: TRBJ1-5

CDR3: CASSSPSGRESLDEQFF
V: TRBV7-7
J: TRBJ2-1

CDR3: CASSLLAGVAETQYF
V: TRBV7-2
J: TRBJ2-5

CDR3: CSASDGVGYTF
V: TRBV20-1
J: TRBJ1-2

CDR3: CASSPGGTGTDEQFF
V: TRBV12-1
J: TRBJ2-1

CDR3: CASTSGTGSGYTF
V: TRBV3-1/TRBV3-2
J: TRBJ1-2

CDR3: CASSQEGGENSPLHF
V: TRBV4-3
J: TRBJ1-6

CDR3: CASSYSSQRLMNTEAFF
V: TRBV6-2/TRBV6-3
J: TRBJ1-1

CDR3: CASSLTIRNEQFF
V: TRBV6-5
J: TRBJ2-1

CDR3: CASRFSAGKGHSPLHF
V: TRBV10-1
J: TRBJ1-6

CDR3: CASRRGGSAITEAFF
V: TRBV27
J: TRBJ1-1

CDR3: CASSSQGSQPQHF
V: TRBV7-8
J: TRBJ1-5

CDR3: CASSPRGRYEQYF
V: TRBV19
J: TRBJ2-7

CDR3: CATSRDTGFLSGNTIYF
V: TRBV15
J: TRBJ1-3

CDR3: CASPYRVGGYTF
V: TRBV7-9
J: TRBJ1-2

CDR3: CASREPGDNEQFF
V: TRBV28
J: TRBJ2-1

CDR3: CASSLDRGTEAFF
V: TRBV7-7
J: TRBJ1-1

CDR3: CSASSGYSYEQYF
V: TRBV20-1
J: TRBJ2-7

CDR3: CASLGQGASGEQYF
V: TRBV10-3
J: TRBJ2-7

CDR3: CASSGGLAGYTGELFF
V: TRBV5-1
J: TRBJ2-2

CDR3: CASTEETGVGQPQHF
V: TRBV2
J: TRBJ1-5

CDR3: CASRATLITTGTGPKETQYF
V: TRBV23-1
J: TRBJ2-5

CDR3: CASSSWGPGLAGGREQYF
V: TRBV7-2
J: TRBJ2-7

CDR3: CASSLGQIQETQYF
V: TRBV13
J: TRBJ2-5

CDR3: CASGLAGTNTGELFF
V: TRBV28
J: TRBJ2-2

CDR3: CASYTSGRSPDTQYF
V: TRBV6-5
J: TRBJ2-3